The clone carrying this TCR beta chain was recorded once. These data are taken from a study of blood T cell repertoires in COVID-19. V lost 4 bases to trimming and J lost 0 bases; unmatched junction nucleotides: 7. The CDR3 sequence is 16 residues long. CDR1 SGHNT and CDR2 YYREEE come from the germline V gene (reference sequence). Sequencing used immunoSEQ multiplex PCR; TCRdb keeps in-frame clones, though not all of them. The sample carries some 150,000 clones, 70% to 90% recorded once. The source of this sequence is a woman aged 60-75 years with COVID-19, enrolled during active disease. The V gene is TRBV5-4, the J gene TRBJ1-3; 7 bases agree with TRBD1. Source material: peripheral blood. The CDR3 loop is CASSHGQEHSGNTIYF. CDR3 nucleotide sequence: TGTGCCAGCAGCCATGGACAGGAACACTCTGGAAACACCATATATTTT.